One sample yielded the 27 T cell receptor beta chains listed below, sequenced in a study of blood T cell repertoires in COVID-19. Sequenced by immunoSEQ multiplex PCR; TCRdb stores in-frame clones only, minus some. This sample has approximately 10,000 clones, with more than 70% found just once. Sequencing input: peripheral blood. The receptors were sampled from a human donor in a cohort sampled during active COVID-19.

The sample holds a few counts of this clone. The rearrangement links TRBV6-5 to TRBJ2-7, with 9 nucleotides matching TRBD2. This CDR3 region has 14 residues. The ends lost 6 bases at V and 1 base at J; junction bases unmatched: 4. CDR1 MNHEY and CDR2 SVGAGI come from the germline V gene. The CDR3 DNA reads TGTGCCAGCAGATCTCTAGCGGGATCCTACGAGCAGTACTTC. Encoded protein: CASRSLAGSYEQYF.

J is TRBJ1-4 and V is TRBV6-5; the match to TRBD1 covers 7 bases. With 5 bases clipped from V and 4 bases from J, the junction kept 7 bases outside the gene matches. The CDR3 spans 15 residues. Germline V gives CDR1 MNHEY, CDR2 SVGAGI. The CDR3 DNA reads TGTGCCAGCAGTACACAACACAGGGGTAATGAAAAACTGTTTTTT. Translated: CASSTQHRGNEKLFF.

Only one count was recorded for this clone. The DNA of the CDR3 is TGTGCCAGCAGCCCGGCGGGGGCCGGGGAGCTGTTTTTT. It yields the protein CASSPAGAGELFF. The chain joins TRBV5-5 to TRBJ2-2; 7 bases map to TRBD2. CDR1 and CDR2 (germline): SGHKS, YYEKEE (reference sequence). The ends lost 4 bases at V and 6 bases at J; junction bases unmatched: 3. CDR3 length: 13 residues. The complete variable domain, with remaining parts taken from reference TRBV5-5 and TRBJ2-2, reads DAGVTQSPTHLIKTRGQQVTLRCSPISGHKSVSWYQQVLGQGPQFIFQYYEKEERGRGNFPDRFSARQFPNYSSELNVNALLLGDSALYLCASSPAGAGELFFGEGSRLTVL.

The rearrangement joins TRBV7-2 to TRBJ2-7; 7 nucleotides align to TRBD2. This CDR3 contains 16 residues. The ends lost 2 bases at V and 1 base at J; junction bases unmatched: 8. Germline CDR1 is SGHTA and CDR2 is FQGNSA. CDR3 DNA: TGTGCCAGCAGCTTATCTGTGGGGGGGGGATCCTACGAGCAGTACTTC. It yields the protein CASSLSVGGGSYEQYF. Together with reference TRBV7-2 and TRBJ2-7, the CDR3 gives the full variable domain: GAGVSQSPSNKVTEKGKDVELRCDPISGHTALYWYRQSLGQGLEFLIYFQGNSAPDKSGLPSDRFSAERTGGSVSTLTIQRTQQEDSAVYLCASSLSVGGGSYEQYFGPGTRLTVT.

The genes are TRBV15 and TRBJ2-2, with 10 bases that match TRBD1. CDR1 is LNHNV and CDR2 is YYDKDF in the germline V gene (reference sequence). This CDR3 is 15 amino acids long. Trimming removed 1 base from V and 7 bases from J; junction bases left unmatched: 3. CDR3 loop: CATSRVTGGNGELFF. CDR3 nucleotides: TGTGCCACCAGCAGAGTGACAGGGGGCAACGGGGAGCTGTTTTTT.

The J gene is TRBJ2-2, the V gene TRBV19; 7 positions match TRBD2. Germline values: CDR1 LNHDA, CDR2 SQIVND (reference sequence). The CDR3 totals 14 residues. V was clipped by 7 bases and J by 1 base; unmatched bases: 3. In DNA, the CDR3 is TGTGCCAGTAAGGGCGGGAGGAACACCGGGGAGCTGTTTTTT. Its protein is CASKGGRNTGELFF.

CDR3 sequence: CASSLRLAGPYEQYF. CDR3 in DNA: TGTGCCAGCAGCCTCCGCCTAGCGGGCCCCTACGAGCAGTACTTC. V gene TRBV3-1 (or the pseudogene TRBV3-2) combines with J gene TRBJ2-7, with TRBD2 identical over 8 bases. The germline gives CDR1 LGHDT, CDR2 YNNKEL (reference sequence). The CDR3 length is 15 residues. V shed 4 bases and J 2 bases; nucleotides not matched to a gene: 7.

In this sample, this clone turned up once. The V call is TRBV11-2, the J call TRBJ1-1; TRBD1 might be the D (5 bases). The germline V gene encodes CDR1 SGHAT and CDR2 FQNNGV. The CDR3 consists of 14 residues. Trimming took 4 bases from V and 4 from J, leaving 13 bases between them. The CDR3 here is CASSSIGGSTEAFF. Here the CDR3 DNA reads TGTGCCAGCAGCTCGATCGGGGGGAGCACTGAAGCTTTCTTT.

The rearrangement links TRBV2 to TRBJ2-1; D is possibly TRBD2 (5 bases). V gave up 4 bases and J gave up 0 bases, with 7 bases separating them. The germline gives CDR1 SNHLY, CDR2 FYNNEI. The CDR3 length is 14 residues. This CDR3 reads CASSGESSYNEQFF. CDR3 nucleotide sequence: TGTGCCAGCAGTGGGGAGAGCTCCTACAATGAGCAGTTCTTC.

The J gene is TRBJ2-3, the V gene TRBV5-4; 8 nucleotides line up with TRBD2. The CDR3 has 18 amino acids. The ends lost 4 bases at V and 0 bases at J; junction bases unmatched: 13. Germline CDR1 and CDR2: SGHNT and YYREEE (reference sequence). CDR3 nucleotide sequence: TGTGCCAGCAGCCCCGGGGGGAGCGGGGGCCAGAGCACAGATACGCAGTATTTT. This translates into CASSPGGSGGQSTDTQYF. Combining the CDR3 with reference TRBV5-4 and TRBJ2-3 gives the whole variable domain ETGVTQSPTHLIKTRGQQVTLRCSSQSGHNTVSWYQQALGQGPQFIFQYYREEENGRGNFPPRFSGLQFPNYSSELNVNALELDDSALYLCASSPGGSGGQSTDTQYFGPGTRLTVL.

The rearrangement joins TRBV3-1 (or the pseudogene TRBV3-2) to TRBJ2-7; perhaps TRBD1 as D (5 bases). Germline values: CDR1 LGHDT, CDR2 YNNKEL (reference sequence). V was shortened by 8 bases and J by 0 bases, with 14 bases between the two germline ends. This CDR3 comprises 14 residues. As DNA, the CDR3 is TGTGCCAGCTCCAAACAGGTGAACTCCTACGAGCAGTACTTC. Amino acids: CASSKQVNSYEQYF.

The rearrangement uses TRBV5-1 and TRBJ1-4, with a tentative D call TRBD1 (5 bases). The V gene lost 2 bases and the J gene lost 5 bases, with 13 bases spanning the gap. Germline V CDR1 and CDR2: SGHRS, YFSETQ. The CDR3 is 15 residues long. In DNA, the CDR3 is TGCGCCAGCAGCTTTTCTTACAGGCCAAATGAAAAACTGTTTTTT. Translated: CASSFSYRPNEKLFF. The whole variable domain, filled in from reference TRBV5-1 and TRBJ1-4, reads KAGVTQTPRYLIKTRGQQVTLSCSPISGHRSVSWYQQTPGQGLQFLFEYFSETQRNKGNFPGRFSGRQFSNSRSEMNVSTLELGDSALYLCASSFSYRPNEKLFFGSGTQLSVL.

The chain carries TRBV6-5 and TRBJ1-5; possibly TRBD1 for D (6 bases). V was pared by 2 bases and J by 7 bases, with 12 bases between. This CDR3 is built from 14 residues. Germline CDR1 and CDR2: MNHEY and SVGAGI. The CDR3 spells CASSYGQLDQPQHF. The CDR3 DNA reads as TGTGCCAGCAGTTACGGACAGCTGGACCAGCCCCAGCATTTT.

The CDR3 DNA follows: TGTGCCAGCAGCCCCCAGCCGGGACTTTCCTACGAGCAGTACTTC. Protein sequence: CASSPQPGLSYEQYF. V usage is TRBV11-2 and J usage is TRBJ2-7; the D gene is possibly TRBD2 (6 bases). The CDR3 is made up of 15 amino acids. Between the trimmed V and J ends, which lost 5 bases and 1 base, there was a span of 15 bases. Germline V lookup: CDR1 SGHAT, CDR2 FQNNGV.

This clone was seen only once. V gene TRBV19 combines with J gene TRBJ2-5; D is perhaps TRBD1 (5 bases). V lost 4 bases to trimming and J lost 4 bases, with 16 bases between them. The V gene's germline CDR1 is LNHDA and CDR2 SQIVND (reference sequence). CDR3 size: 15 residues. As DNA, the CDR3 is TGTGCCAGTAGTACAGTGGCAGGGATGGGAGAGACCCAGTACTTC. This translates into CASSTVAGMGETQYF.

This chain joins TRBV28 and TRBJ1-5; TRBD1 might be the D (5 bases). Germline values: CDR1 MDHEN, CDR2 SYDVKM. Trimming removed 5 bases at V and 1 base at J, with 9 bases between. This CDR3 is 14 amino acids long. The CDR3 bases are TGTGCCAGCAGTACCCAGGGAAGCAATCAGCCCCAGCATTTT. It is translated as CASSTQGSNQPQHF.

V gene TRBV18 combines with J gene TRBJ1-4; unclear D gene. Germline V gene sequence: CDR1 KGHSH, CDR2 LQKENI. The CDR3 runs 17 residues. V lost 0 bases and J 4 bases, leaving 15 bases between the germline ends. In nucleotides, the CDR3 is TGTGCCAGCTCACCACCTTATAGGGAGTTGGATAATGAAAAACTGTTTTTT. Protein: CASSPPYRELDNEKLFF.

This clone was seen a single time. CDR3 DNA: TGCGCCGCCACGACTAGCGGGGTTACAGATACGCAGTATTTT. This encodes CAATTSGVTDTQYF. The chain combines TRBV10-2 with TRBJ2-3, with 11 bases identical to TRBD2. CDR1 WSHSY and CDR2 SAAADI come from the germline V gene. The V gene end was trimmed by 11 bases and the J gene end by 3 bases; junction bases not matched to a gene: 7. The CDR3 covers 14 residues.

The rearrangement links TRBV18 to TRBJ1-4; TRBD1 might be the D (5 bases). Between the trimmed V and J ends, which lost 3 bases and 4 bases, there was a span of 12 bases. Germline V CDR1 and CDR2: KGHSH, LQKENI. This CDR3 contains 15 residues. As DNA, the CDR3 is TGTGCCAGCTCACCGCGGGGCCCAATTAATGAAAAACTGTTTTTT. Translating it yields CASSPRGPINEKLFF.

The V call is TRBV6-5, the J call TRBJ1-4; 9 bases are a match to TRBD1. The V gene end was trimmed by 7 bases and the J gene end by 7 bases; junction bases not matched to a gene: 10. The CDR3 covers 15 residues. Germline V gene sequence: CDR1 MNHEY, CDR2 SVGAGI. The chain's CDR3 is CASKLLGQGSEKLFF. CDR3 sequence (DNA): TGTGCCAGCAAATTGTTAGGACAGGGGAGTGAAAAACTGTTTTTT.

The chain uses TRBV5-4 and TRBJ2-1; TRBD2 matches 14 bases. Germline V gene data show CDR1 as SGHNT and CDR2 as YYREEE (reference sequence). V shed 3 bases and J 9 bases; nucleotides not matched to a gene: 5. The CDR3 is 15 amino acids. The CDR3 loop reads CASSSTSGRAIEQFF. In DNA form, the CDR3 reads TGTGCCAGCAGCTCGACTAGCGGGAGGGCCATTGAGCAGTTCTTC.

This sequence joins TRBV5-4 and TRBJ2-7; TRBD2 is a possible D gene (6 bases). CDR1 SGHNT and CDR2 YYREEE come from the germline V gene (reference sequence). The CDR3 runs to 13 residues. V shed 3 bases and J shed 10 bases, with 17 bases lying between them. This CDR3 reads CASSSAGWADQYF. The CDR3 nucleotides read TGTGCCAGCAGCTCGGCGGGGTGGGCAGATCAGTACTTC. Full variable domain (outside the CDR3, taken from reference TRBV5-4 and TRBJ2-7): ETGVTQSPTHLIKTRGQQVTLRCSSQSGHNTVSWYQQALGQGPQFIFQYYREEENGRGNFPPRFSGLQFPNYSSELNVNALELDDSALYLCASSSAGWADQYFGPGTRLTVT.

This clone came up once. The V call is TRBV4-2, the J call TRBJ2-7; TRBD2 matches at 10 bases. V shed 1 base and J 4 bases; nucleotides not matched to a gene: 7. The V gene's germline CDR1 is LGHNA and CDR2 YNFKEQ. There are 16 residues in the CDR3. This chain's CDR3 is CASSQAIAGGTYEQYF. The CDR3 DNA follows: TGTGCCAGCAGCCAAGCGATAGCGGGAGGTACGTACGAGCAGTACTTC.

V and J are TRBV28 and TRBJ2-1, with 8 bases that match TRBD1. The junction had 5 bases not matched to a gene; V was cut back by 2 bases and J by 2 bases. The CDR3 is 16 residues long. Germline values: CDR1 MDHEN, CDR2 SYDVKM. The CDR3: CASSLRTGNPYNEQFF. In nucleotides, the CDR3 is TGTGCCAGCAGTTTACGGACAGGGAATCCCTACAATGAGCAGTTCTTC.

This chain joins TRBV6-5 and TRBJ1-2; TRBD1 matches 8 bases. The CDR3 contains 14 residues. Per germline, CDR1 MNHEY and CDR2 SVGAGI. Unmatched junction bases numbered 6, after V lost 4 bases and J lost 5 bases. The CDR3 sequence is CASSSRTGTYGYTF. The CDR3 DNA reads as TGTGCCAGCAGTTCCCGGACAGGGACTTATGGCTACACCTTC.

For the CDR3, the DNA is TGTGCCTGGACCCAGGGGGGCCGGCAAGAGACCCAGTACTTC. Encoded protein: CAWTQGGRQETQYF. This sequence joins TRBV30 and TRBJ2-5; D is perhaps TRBD1 (7 bases). Germline CDR1 GTSNPN, CDR2 SVGIG (reference sequence). This CDR3 contains 14 residues. The V end was cut by 4 bases, the J end by 2 bases, with 14 bases between.

The CDR3 protein is CASSLNPDSQETQYF. For the CDR3, the DNA is TGCGCCAGCAGCTTGAACCCGGACAGTCAAGAGACCCAGTACTTC. This chain joins TRBV5-1 and TRBJ2-5, with a possible D match to TRBD1 (6 bases). The V gene's germline CDR1 is SGHRS and CDR2 YFSETQ. V was pared by 1 base and J by 2 bases, with 12 bases between. The CDR3 is 15 amino acids.